The entry below gives a single T cell receptor beta chain sequence along with its context. Its antigen is currently unknown. The sample is drawn from a study of T cell responses to AZD1222 COVID-19 vaccine. Study results and caveats: At 160-218 and 743-854, vaccine-associated CD4 TCRs were dominant, and they spanned spike. Reports say nearly half of spike-specific TCRs go after unmutated variant regions. Recipients of AZD1222 seropositive at baseline numbered only 5 or 6.

The CDR3 length is 13 residues. CDR1 is MNHEY and CDR2 is SMNVEV in the germline V gene (reference sequence). Between the trimmed V and J ends, which lost 1 base and 4 bases, there was a span of 5 bases. Second-dose groups at about 4 or about 12 weeks were pooled. The repertoire was sequenced with immunoSEQ multiplex PCR; TCRdb's copy has only in-frame clones and lacks some. The sample has over 150,000 clones, roughly 88% seen once. This clonotype was sampled from an adult who received the AZD1222 COVID-19 vaccine. The material was peripheral blood, obtained 28 days after the second AZD1222 dose. The genes are TRBV27 and TRBJ1-5, with no clear D. The CDR3: CASSLFGNQPQHF. The CDR3 coding sequence is TGTGCCAGCAGTTTATTCGGAAATCAGCCCCAGCATTTT.